This passage covers 32 T cell receptor beta chains from one sample sequenced in a study of T cells in localized non-small cell lung cancer. The method was immunoSEQ multiplex PCR; TCRdb's version includes in-frame clones alone and lacks a portion of them. This table has 25,000 to 30,000 clones, around 81% appearing once. The specimen was peripheral blood mononuclear cells, collected before any cancer treatment. These receptors were taken from a man aged 40-75 years with stage III lung adenocarcinoma.

This clone has a handful of counts. The V gene is TRBV6-5, the J gene TRBJ1-2; 9 bases match TRBD1. Germline CDR1 is MNHEY and CDR2 is SVGAGI. The CDR3 is 13 amino acids. Unmatched junction bases numbered 3, after V lost 6 bases and J lost 4 bases. In nucleotides, the CDR3 is TGTGCCAGCAGGGGGGACAGGGCCTATGGCTACACCTTC. Protein product: CASRGDRAYGYTF.

This clone was detected only a few times. The V gene is TRBV5-6, the J gene TRBJ2-1; 10 bases fit TRBD2. The germline V gene has CDR1 SGHDT and CDR2 YYEEEE. V trimming: 1 base; J trimming: 0 bases; junction bases outside the gene matches: 4. There are 17 residues in the CDR3. As DNA, the CDR3 is TGTGCCAGCAGCTTGAGCGGGGGGGTCAGCTCCTACAATGAGCAGTTCTTC. Encoded protein: CASSLSGGVSSYNEQFF.

J is TRBJ2-7 and V is TRBV27, with 9 bases lining up with TRBD2. Unmatched junction bases numbered 0, after V lost 3 bases and J lost 0 bases. Germline assignment: CDR1 MNHEY and CDR2 SMNVEV (reference sequence). The CDR3 is made up of 14 amino acids. The CDR3 nucleotides read TGTGCCAGCAGTTTGACTAGCGGCTCCTACGAGCAGTACTTC. Translation: CASSLTSGSYEQYF.

This rearrangement joins TRBV7-9 to TRBJ2-2, with D possibly being TRBD1 or TRBD2 (5 bases each). Trimming stripped 5 bases from V and 4 bases from J, with 23 bases between. Germline assignment: CDR1 SEHNR and CDR2 FQNEAQ (reference sequence). This CDR3 contains 18 residues. The CDR3 sequence: CASSPNVGAGRGTGELFF. The CDR3, as DNA: TGTGCCAGCAGCCCAAATGTCGGGGCGGGCCGTGGCACCGGGGAGCTGTTTTTT.

This chain connects TRBV10-1 to TRBJ2-3, with a weak D call TRBD2 (5 bases). The CDR3 is 13 residues long. Trimming shortened V by 5 bases and J by 5 bases, and 11 bases separated the two germline ends. Germline V lookup: CDR1 WNHNN, CDR2 SYGVQD (reference sequence). The CDR3 DNA reads as TGCGCCAGCAGTAATGGAGGTCAAGATACGCAGTATTTT. Protein: CASSNGGQDTQYF.

The CDR3 coding sequence is TGTGCCAGCAGTCCAATGAAGGGCCCGGCCGGGGAGCTGTTTTTT. This translates into CASSPMKGPAGELFF. This chain uses TRBV28 with TRBJ2-2; D is uncertain. The V gene lost 5 bases and the J gene lost 6 bases, with 16 bases spanning the gap. CDR3 length: 15 amino acids. CDR1 and CDR2 (germline): MDHEN, SYDVKM.

The chain links TRBV11-2 to TRBJ2-2; 10 bases are a match to TRBD2. CDR3 size: 16 residues. The ends lost 5 bases at V and 6 bases at J; junction bases unmatched: 9. The V gene's germline CDR1 is SGHAT and CDR2 FQNNGV. Here the CDR3 reads CASSLSSGRGAGELFF. The CDR3 coding sequence is TGTGCCAGCAGCCTTTCTAGCGGGAGAGGGGCCGGGGAGCTGTTTTTT. The full variable domain, rest sourced from reference TRBV11-2 and TRBJ2-2, is EAGVAQSPRYKIIEKRQSVAFWCNPISGHATLYWYQQILGQGPKLLIQFQNNGVVDDSQLPKDRFSAERLKGVDSTLKIQPAKLEDSAVYLCASSLSSGRGAGELFFGEGSRLTVL.

This clone was recorded only once. The V and J genes are TRBV5-1 and TRBJ1-3; no clear D. CDR1 is SGHRS and CDR2 is YFSETQ in the germline V gene. The CDR3 covers 16 residues. With 2 bases removed from V and 0 bases from J, the gap between germline ends came to 12 bases. The CDR3: CASSFDLGVSGNTIYF. The CDR3 DNA follows: TGCGCCAGCAGCTTCGACCTCGGGGTCTCTGGAAACACCATATATTTT.

This clone showed up just a few times. The chain has TRBV5-6 and TRBJ2-1; 11 bases map to TRBD2. CDR1 and CDR2 from the germline V gene are SGHDT and YYEEEE. The trim removed 2 bases at V and 8 bases at J, leaving 6 bases unmatched. This CDR3 is built from 15 residues. CDR3 loop: CASSFLLAGVDEQFF. The DNA for the CDR3 is TGTGCCAGCAGCTTTCTACTAGCGGGGGTCGATGAGCAGTTCTTC.

The rearrangement joins TRBV10-1 to TRBJ2-7, with 7 bases identical to TRBD2. The germline V gene encodes CDR1 WNHNN and CDR2 SYGVQD (reference sequence). The CDR3 covers 13 residues. V was clipped by 1 base and J by 9 bases; unmatched bases: 6. The CDR3: CASSEWEGTGQYF. The CDR3 DNA reads TGCGCCAGCAGTGAGTGGGAGGGAACGGGGCAGTACTTC.

This rearrangement joins TRBV7-9 to TRBJ2-3; no clear D. The CDR3 totals 14 residues. Germline CDR1 and CDR2: SEHNR and FQNEAQ (reference sequence). V lost 1 base and J 3 bases, leaving 8 bases between the germline ends. The CDR3 protein is CASSLEGLTDTQYF. CDR3 coding DNA: TGTGCCAGCAGCTTAGAGGGCTTAACAGATACGCAGTATTTT.

The V and J genes are TRBV6-6 and TRBJ1-5; TRBD1 aligns across 7 bases. Per the germline V gene, CDR1 is MNHNY and CDR2 is SVGAGI (reference sequence). CDR3 length: 15 amino acids. J was trimmed by 0 bases and V by 5 bases; bases with no gene match: 4. CDR3 nucleotide sequence: TGTGCCAGCAGTCCAACAGGGGCTAGCAATCAGCCCCAGCATTTT. Translated, it gives CASSPTGASNQPQHF.

The chain couples TRBV27 to TRBJ2-1; weak D call: TRBD2 (5 bases). The CDR3 extends over 15 amino acids. V was trimmed by 2 bases and J by 0 bases, leaving 8 bases between them. Germline V gives CDR1 MNHEY, CDR2 SMNVEV (reference sequence). As DNA, the CDR3 is TGTGCCAGCAGTTTAGAGGGCCACTCCTACAATGAGCAGTTCTTC. Residues: CASSLEGHSYNEQFF.

Regarding this clone: A junction boundary mismatches the germline segment, possibly from a read error. The genes are TRBV2 and TRBJ2-5; D is ambiguous. Germline CDR1 SNHLY, CDR2 FYNNEI. This CDR3 has 12 residues. The CDR3 here is CASHLVREAQYF. DNA for the CDR3: TGTGCCAGCCATTTAGTTCGAGAGGCCCAGTACTTC.

J is TRBJ2-2 and V is TRBV27, with 10 bases that match TRBD2. In germline, CDR1 is MNHEY, CDR2 SMNVEV (reference sequence). Losses at the gene ends were 2 bases for V and 2 bases for J; bases not matched to a gene: 8. This CDR3 region has 18 residues. The CDR3 nucleotides are TGTGCCAGCAGTTTAGAGGTTGTAGCGGGGGGTAACACCGGGGAGCTGTTTTTT. It is translated as CASSLEVVAGGNTGELFF.

The V call is TRBV11-2, the J call TRBJ2-3; D call uncertain. Deletions cut 5 bases from V and 2 bases from J, with 2 bases between. This CDR3 is built from 11 residues. The germline V gene has CDR1 SGHAT and CDR2 FQNNGV. CDR3 coding DNA: TGTGCCAGCAGCCACACAGATACGCAGTATTTT. Translated: CASSHTDTQYF.

This clone was seen only once. This chain links TRBV7-9 with TRBJ1-6; D gene uncertain. Germline V gene sequence: CDR1 SEHNR, CDR2 FQNEAQ (reference sequence). The CDR3 loop spans 13 amino acids. V was pared by 8 bases and J by 7 bases, with 12 bases between. CDR3 loop: CASRGDGNSPLHF. The CDR3 DNA reads TGTGCCAGCCGCGGTGACGGCAATTCACCCCTCCACTTT.

This chain connects TRBV6-6 to TRBJ1-5; D is unresolved. V dropped 2 bases and J dropped 7 bases, with 6 bases sitting between them. CDR3 length: 12 amino acids. Germline loops: CDR1 MNHNY, CDR2 SVGAGI (reference sequence). The CDR3, as DNA: TGTGCCAGCAGTTACCCCGGGCAGCCCCAGCATTTT. This translates into CASSYPGQPQHF.

J is TRBJ2-2 and V is TRBV6-5; 9 nucleotides match TRBD1. The trim removed 10 bases at V and 4 bases at J, leaving 7 bases unmatched. Germline V gene lookup returns CDR1 MNHEY and CDR2 SVGAGI. This CDR3 comprises 14 residues. CDR3 in DNA: TGTGCCACGTTACCGGGACAGGGCACCGGGGAGCTGTTTTTT. Residues: CATLPGQGTGELFF.

The V call is TRBV15, the J call TRBJ2-7; 7 nucleotides match TRBD1. CDR1 and CDR2 (germline): LNHNV, YYDKDF (reference sequence). The CDR3 is 15 amino acids. J lost 4 bases, V lost 1 base, and 7 bases had no gene match. The CDR3 bases are TGTGCCACCAGCAGAGGAGGGGGCTGGATTTACGAGCAGTACTTC. It specifies CATSRGGGWIYEQYF. Combining the CDR3 with reference TRBV15 and TRBJ2-7 gives the whole variable domain DAMVIQNPRYQVTQFGKPVTLSCSQTLNHNVMYWYQQKSSQAPKLLFHYYDKDFNNEADTPDNFQSRRPNTSFCFLDIRSPGLGDTAMYLCATSRGGGWIYEQYFGPGTRLTVT.

The V call is TRBV2, the J call TRBJ2-7, with D tentatively TRBD1 or TRBD2 (6 bases each). Germline V gives CDR1 SNHLY, CDR2 FYNNEI. The CDR3 runs 14 residues. V shed 6 bases and J shed 0 bases, with 12 bases lying between them. CDR3 coding DNA: TGTGCCAGCAGCCTAGGGGGGACCTCCTACGAGCAGTACGTC. Amino acids: CASSLGGTSYEQYV.

V is TRBV10-2 and J is TRBJ2-7, with D possibly being TRBD2 (6 bases). The CDR3 totals 11 residues. CDR1 and CDR2 from the germline V gene are WSHSY and SAAADI. V lost 6 bases, J lost 3 bases, and 6 bases lay in between. CDR3 nucleotides: TGCGCCAGCAGCGGGGGCTACGAGCAGTACTTC. This codes for CASSGGYEQYF.

This clone has only a few counts. The rearrangement joins TRBV6-5 to TRBJ1-2, with D perhaps matching TRBD1 (5 bases). The CDR3 loop spans 14 amino acids. Germline V lookup: CDR1 MNHEY, CDR2 SVGAGI. V was cut by 5 bases and J by 4 bases, with 14 bases left in between. The CDR3 spells CASSLTWGPYGYTF. In nucleotides, the CDR3 is TGTGCCAGCAGTCTGACCTGGGGACCCTATGGCTACACCTTC.

The chain recombines TRBV5-1 with TRBJ1-2, with TRBD1 identical over 7 bases. The germline gives CDR1 SGHRS, CDR2 YFSETQ. The CDR3 length is 16 residues. The V segment lost 0 bases and the J segment 5 bases; nucleotides outside the gene matches: 10. The CDR3 DNA reads TGCGCCAGCAGCTTGGCCTACAGGGGAGGACAATATGGCTACACCTTC. Amino acids: CASSLAYRGGQYGYTF.

This chain uses TRBV6-1 with TRBJ1-3; D not resolved. Trimming removed 8 bases at V and 1 base at J, with 15 bases between. The CDR3 spans 15 residues. The germline gives CDR1 MNHNS, CDR2 SASEGT. The DNA of the CDR3 is TGTGCCAGCTTAGGGCCCCGGTTTTCTGGAAACACCATATATTTT. Its translation is CASLGPRFSGNTIYF.

This rearrangement joins TRBV18 to TRBJ1-1, with 7 bases aligning to TRBD1. Germline-derived CDR1 and CDR2 are KGHSH and LQKENI. This CDR3 is built from 15 residues. Losses at the gene ends were 4 bases for V and 1 base for J; bases not matched to a gene: 6. CDR3 coding DNA: TGTGCCAGCTCACGAACCGGGACAGAGAACACTGAAGCTTTCTTT. Its protein product is CASSRTGTENTEAFF. Using reference TRBV18 and TRBJ1-1 for the parts outside the CDR3, the full variable domain is NAGVMQNPRHLVRRRGQEARLRCSPMKGHSHVYWYRQLPEEGLKFMVYLQKENIIDESGMPKERFSAEFPKEGPSILRIQQVVRGDSAAYFCASSRTGTENTEAFFGQGTRLTVV.

The rearrangement uses TRBV7-2 and TRBJ2-7; 8 bases align to TRBD2. This CDR3 is 15 amino acids long. Per germline, CDR1 SGHTA and CDR2 FQGNSA. The V segment lost 1 base and the J segment 0 bases; nucleotides outside the gene matches: 2. CDR3 bases: TGTGCCAGCAGCTTAGAGAGCGGGAGCTCCTACGAGCAGTACTTC. It yields the protein CASSLESGSSYEQYF.

This chain uses TRBV6-1 with TRBJ1-5; unclear D gene. Looked up from germline, CDR1 is MNHNS and CDR2 is SASEGT. The CDR3 loop spans 15 amino acids. The V and J ends lost 3 bases and 4 bases respectively, with 13 bases between them. In DNA, the CDR3 is TGTGCCAGCAGTGATAACTCACTTCCTAATCAGCCCCAGCATTTT. It specifies CASSDNSLPNQPQHF.

With respect to this clone: At one end the junction does not follow the germline gene, possibly because of a read error. J is TRBJ2-1 and V is TRBV20-1; tentative D call: TRBD2 (6 bases). CDR1 DFQATT and CDR2 SNEGSKA come from the germline V gene (reference sequence). The CDR3 consists of 11 residues. CDR3 region: CSAEDYDEQFF. The CDR3 nucleotides read TGCAGTGCTGAGGACTACGATGAGCAGTTCTTC.

CDR3: CSVSNSYSDYGYTF. As DNA, the CDR3 is TGCAGCGTTTCGAACAGTTATTCCGACTATGGCTACACCTTC. The chain uses TRBV29-1 and TRBJ1-2; D gene uncertain. CDR1 and CDR2 (germline): SQVTM, ANQGSEA. Trimming left V 5 bases short and J 3 bases short, with 16 bases between. This CDR3 is 14 amino acids long.

J is TRBJ1-2 and V is TRBV6-5, with 9 bases fitting TRBD1. This CDR3 has 11 amino acids. Germline CDR1 and CDR2: MNHEY and SVGAGI. V lost 9 bases, J lost 6 bases, and 2 bases stayed unmatched. The CDR3 DNA reads as TGTGCCAGTGGACAGGGGAATGGCTACACCTTC. This translates into CASGQGNGYTF.

The V call is TRBV6-1, the J call TRBJ2-6; D gene ambiguous. The germline V gene encodes CDR1 MNHNS and CDR2 SASEGT. Trimming pared 10 bases from V and 0 bases from J, leaving 13 bases between. This CDR3 is built from 15 residues. The DNA for the CDR3 is TGTGCCACTCCTAAGGGTCCCTCTGGGGCCAACGTCCTGACTTTC. Translation: CATPKGPSGANVLTF.